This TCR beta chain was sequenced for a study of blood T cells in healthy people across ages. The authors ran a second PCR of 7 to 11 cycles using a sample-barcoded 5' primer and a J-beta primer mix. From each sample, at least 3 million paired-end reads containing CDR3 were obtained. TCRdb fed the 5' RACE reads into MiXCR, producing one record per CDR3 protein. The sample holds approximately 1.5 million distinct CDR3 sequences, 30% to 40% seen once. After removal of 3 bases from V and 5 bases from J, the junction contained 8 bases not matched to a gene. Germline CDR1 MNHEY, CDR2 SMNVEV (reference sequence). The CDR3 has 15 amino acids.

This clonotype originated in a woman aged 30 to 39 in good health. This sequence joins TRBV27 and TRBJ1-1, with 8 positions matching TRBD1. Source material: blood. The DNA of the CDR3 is TGTGCCAGCAGTTTCCAGGGGGCTGGATGGACTGAAGCTTTCTTT. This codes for CASSFQGAGWTEAFF.